The 27 T cell receptor beta chains in this list originate from one sample, sequenced in a study of blood T cell repertoires in COVID-19. Data came from immunoSEQ multiplex PCR; TCRdb stores just in-frame clones and leaves some out. The sample carries a few hundred thousand clones, about 86% recorded once. The specimen sequenced was peripheral blood. The receptors here all came from a man in his fifties or sixties with acute or convalescent COVID-19.

The chain joins TRBV6-6 to TRBJ2-1; no definite D call. In germline, CDR1 is MNHNY, CDR2 SVGAGI (reference sequence). Trimming took 2 bases from V and 1 from J, leaving 9 bases between them. This CDR3 comprises 15 residues. The CDR3 DNA reads as TGTGCCAGCAGTTACGGGCGAGCATCCTACAATGAGCAGTTCTTC. It yields the protein CASSYGRASYNEQFF.

This clone was seen a few times. The gene calls are TRBV19 and TRBJ2-7; 9 bases map to TRBD1. With 3 bases clipped from V and 6 bases from J, the junction kept 6 bases outside the gene matches. This CDR3 has 14 residues. In germline, CDR1 is LNHDA, CDR2 SQIVND (reference sequence). The CDR3 bases are TGTGCCAGTAGTATGGGACAGGGTAATTCCGAGCAGTACTTC. It specifies CASSMGQGNSEQYF.

This sequence joins TRBV11-2 and TRBJ2-7; D remains unclear. V lost 3 bases and J lost 0, with 6 bases in between. The germline V gene encodes CDR1 SGHAT and CDR2 FQNNGV. CDR3 size: 13 residues. This CDR3 reads CASSFPTSYEQYF. The CDR3 region has the DNA TGTGCCAGCAGCTTCCCTACCTCCTACGAGCAGTACTTC.

The V gene is TRBV11-3, the J gene TRBJ2-7, with D possibly TRBD1 on 6 matching bases. Germline loops: CDR1 SGHNT, CDR2 YENEEA. The CDR3 runs 17 residues. Trimming removed 5 bases from V and 1 base from J, with 21 bases in between. The CDR3 loop is CASSPITGYGDSYEQYF. CDR3 coding DNA: TGTGCCAGCAGCCCAATTACAGGGTACGGGGATTCCTACGAGCAGTACTTC.

The chain links TRBV5-1 to TRBJ2-5; 7 bases agree with TRBD1. Germline-derived CDR1 and CDR2 are SGHRS and YFSETQ. The CDR3 length is 13 residues. The J segment lost 6 bases and the V segment lost 6 bases, leaving 8 bases of the junction unmatched. CDR3 DNA sequence: TGCGCCAGCACCCGGGACAGTGCGCAGACCCAGTACTTC. Translation: CASTRDSAQTQYF.

J is TRBJ2-7 and V is TRBV27, with 10 bases aligning to TRBD1. Germline lookup yields CDR1 MNHEY and CDR2 SMNVEV (reference sequence). This CDR3 has 13 amino acids. The ends lost 11 bases at V and 3 bases at J; junction bases unmatched: 7. The CDR3 DNA follows: TGTGCCTCAAAGGGACAGGGGTTCTACGAGCAGTACTTC. This translates into CASKGQGFYEQYF.

The V and J genes are TRBV28 and TRBJ1-6; a possible D gene is TRBD1 (6 bases). The CDR3 extends over 13 amino acids. With 7 bases removed from V and 9 bases from J, the gap between germline ends came to 13 bases. From germline, CDR1 is MDHEN and CDR2 SYDVKM. This CDR3 reads CASISGQSSPLHF. CDR3 in DNA: TGTGCCAGCATCTCAGGACAGTCTTCACCCCTCCACTTT.

The V gene is TRBV5-6, the J gene TRBJ1-2, with a weak D call TRBD1 (6 bases). The V gene lost 0 bases and the J gene lost 7 bases, with 16 bases spanning the gap. Per germline, CDR1 SGHDT and CDR2 YYEEEE. The CDR3 contains 15 residues. This CDR3 is CASSLAQQGYGGYTF. Here the CDR3 DNA reads TGTGCCAGCAGCTTGGCACAACAGGGTTACGGTGGCTACACCTTC.

The rearrangement uses TRBV7-9 and TRBJ1-5; possible D gene TRBD1, 5 bases. Trimming removed 0 bases at V and 3 bases at J, with 9 bases between. This CDR3 is built from 15 residues. CDR1 SEHNR and CDR2 FQNEAQ come from the germline V gene (reference sequence). The CDR3 spells CASSLAGEANQPQHF. Written as DNA, the CDR3 is TGTGCCAGCAGCTTAGCAGGGGAGGCCAATCAGCCCCAGCATTTT.

The V and J genes are TRBV11-3 and TRBJ1-2, with TRBD1 matching 8 bases. The CDR3 length is 17 residues. Germline V CDR1 and CDR2: SGHNT, YENEEA. With 5 bases clipped from V and 5 bases from J, the junction kept 16 bases outside the gene matches. The CDR3 DNA follows: TGTGCCAGCAGCCCGTTAGTACGACAGGGGAGACGGTATGGCTACACCTTC. Protein sequence: CASSPLVRQGRRYGYTF.

The chain carries TRBV3-1 (or the pseudogene TRBV3-2) and TRBJ2-3; 7 nucleotides line up with TRBD2. Looked up from germline, CDR1 is LGHDT and CDR2 is YNNKEL (reference sequence). The V and J ends lost 7 bases and 1 base, in that order; junction bases with no gene match: 5. The CDR3 runs to 14 residues. The CDR3 DNA reads TGTGCCAGCAAAGCGGGATTAGGCACAGATACGCAGTATTTT. It specifies CASKAGLGTDTQYF.

The gene calls are TRBV23-1 and TRBJ2-7; no firm D call. TRBV23-1 qualifies as an ORF whose function is uncertain. The CDR3 is made up of 13 amino acids. V was clipped by 3 bases and J by 3 bases, with 9 bases between them. The DNA of the CDR3 is TGCGCCAGCAGTCATCTACCAAGCTACGAGCAGTACTTC. It translates to CASSHLPSYEQYF.

The chain recombines TRBV11-3 with TRBJ1-6, with 10 positions matching TRBD1. The trim removed 5 bases at V and 5 bases at J, leaving 3 bases unmatched. This CDR3 contains 15 residues. Per the germline V gene, CDR1 is SGHNT and CDR2 is YENEEA. The CDR3 nucleotides read TGTGCCAGCAGCCGCGGGACAGGGGATAATTCACCCCTCCACTTT. It specifies CASSRGTGDNSPLHF.

This clone was picked up one time. This chain uses TRBV28 with TRBJ1-3, with 9 bases aligning to TRBD1. The CDR3 is 16 amino acids. Trimming cost V 7 bases and J 4 bases; bases outside gene matches: 11. Germline V CDR1 and CDR2: MDHEN, SYDVKM. CDR3 region: CASTETGGYSGNTIYF. Written as DNA, the CDR3 is TGTGCCAGCACAGAGACAGGGGGTTATTCAGGAAACACCATATATTTT.

The V gene is TRBV18, the J gene TRBJ1-2, with D possibly being TRBD1 (6 bases). The ends were cut back, 3 bases at V and 7 bases at J, with 15 bases in the middle. CDR1 and CDR2 from the germline V gene are KGHSH and LQKENI. The CDR3 sequence is 14 residues long. The CDR3 loop reads CASSPPGGAVGYTF. DNA of the CDR3: TGTGCCAGCTCACCTCCCGGGGGGGCGGTTGGCTACACCTTC.

CDR3 coding DNA: TGTGCCAGCAGCGAGGACAGGCAGGAGACCCAGTACTTC. It translates to CASSEDRQETQYF. This chain uses TRBV9 with TRBJ2-5, with 7 bases matching TRBD1. This CDR3 spans 13 amino acids. Germline loops: CDR1 SGDLS, CDR2 YYNGEE. V dropped 3 bases and J dropped 5; count of bases not matched to a gene: 4.

The rearrangement joins TRBV11-3 to TRBJ2-5; unclear D gene. Per germline, CDR1 SGHNT and CDR2 YENEEA. V lost 2 bases, J lost 2 bases, and 6 bases lay in between. The length of the CDR3 is 13 residues. In DNA form, the CDR3 reads TGTGCCAGCAGCTTATTGACTCAAGAGACCCAGTACTTC. This sequence encodes CASSLLTQETQYF.

This chain uses TRBV30 with TRBJ1-3; D may be TRBD1 (6 bases). CDR3 length: 18 residues. CDR1 is GTSNPN and CDR2 is SVGIG in the germline V gene (reference sequence). V lost 4 bases and J lost 0, with 22 bases in between. CDR3 in DNA: TGTGCCTGGACCCCTGGACAGACTACATTCCCCTCTGGAAACACCATATATTTT. Translation: CAWTPGQTTFPSGNTIYF.

The chain carries TRBV7-2 and TRBJ2-3; 7 bases align to TRBD2. V shed 1 base, J shed 6 bases, and the junction held 10 bases outside the gene matches. The CDR3 runs 16 residues. Germline V gene sequence: CDR1 SGHTA, CDR2 FQGNSA. This chain's CDR3 is CASSLEGGLGGDTQYF. DNA for the CDR3: TGTGCCAGCAGCTTAGAAGGTGGACTAGGTGGCGATACGCAGTATTTT.

In its sample, this clone was seen a few times. The chain employs TRBV18 and TRBJ1-6; TRBD1 might be the D (5 bases). CDR1 is KGHSH and CDR2 is LQKENI in the germline V gene. Trimming shortened V by 2 bases and J by 10 bases, and 15 bases separated the two germline ends. The CDR3 extends over 15 amino acids. The CDR3 sequence: CASSPEEGYGSPLHF. As DNA, the CDR3 is TGTGCCAGCTCACCAGAGGAGGGGTATGGGTCACCCCTCCACTTT.

The chain recombines TRBV4-3 with TRBJ2-5, with D maybe TRBD2 (6 bases). V was shortened by 0 bases and J by 3 bases, with 8 bases between the two germline ends. Per the germline V gene, CDR1 is LGHNA and CDR2 is YSLEER. The CDR3 consists of 14 residues. CDR3 protein: CASSQDTSKETQYF. CDR3 in DNA: TGCGCCAGCAGCCAAGATACTAGCAAAGAGACCCAGTACTTC.

The gene calls are TRBV10-3 and TRBJ2-7; TRBD1 agrees at 7 bases. Germline CDR1 and CDR2: ENHRY and SYGVKD. The CDR3 consists of 13 residues. The junction had 7 bases not matched to a gene; V was cut back by 9 bases and J by 2 bases. CDR3 DNA sequence: TGTGCCATAGCCGGGACAGTAACCTACGAGCAGTACTTC. The encoded protein is CAIAGTVTYEQYF.

This clone was counted once. The sample contains more than one DNA sequence encoding this CDR3. The chain has TRBV6-5 and TRBJ1-1; the match to TRBD1 covers 7 bases. J gave up 1 base and V 6 bases, and 2 bases lay outside the gene matches. The CDR3 length is 13 residues. Germline CDR1 MNHEY, CDR2 SVGAGI. The CDR3 is CASRRQGNTEAFF. CDR3 bases: TGTGCCAGCAGAAGACAGGGGAACACTGAAGCTTTCTTT.

The chain combines TRBV19 with TRBJ2-7, with 7 bases aligning to TRBD1. V lost 5 bases and J lost 0; bases outside the gene matches: 7. Germline-derived CDR1 and CDR2 are LNHDA and SQIVND (reference sequence). This CDR3 comprises 15 residues. Written as DNA, the CDR3 is TGTGCCAGTAGTTTGACAGGGTGGATCTCCTACGAGCAGTACTTC. It codes for CASSLTGWISYEQYF.

V is TRBV5-8 and J is TRBJ2-1; 10 nucleotides match TRBD2. The CDR3 extends over 15 amino acids. Germline V gene lookup returns CDR1 SGHTS and CDR2 YDEGEE. After removal of 6 bases from V and 5 bases from J, the junction contained 8 bases not matched to a gene. CDR3 coding DNA: TGTGCCAGCACCCCGTGGACTAGCGGCCACAATGAGCAGTTCTTC. Amino acid sequence: CASTPWTSGHNEQFF.

The chain is built from TRBV29-1 and TRBJ1-5; TRBD1 matches at 7 bases. The V gene end was trimmed by 5 bases and the J gene end by 3 bases; junction bases not matched to a gene: 7. The CDR3 is 14 amino acids. CDR1 and CDR2 from the germline V gene are SQVTM and ANQGSEA. This chain's CDR3 is CSVFRDRDNQPQHF. CDR3 nucleotide sequence: TGCAGCGTTTTTCGGGACAGAGACAATCAGCCCCAGCATTTT.

The V gene is TRBV3-1 (or the pseudogene TRBV3-2), the J gene TRBJ2-7; tentative D call: TRBD1 (7 bases). Germline CDR1 LGHDT, CDR2 YNNKEL (reference sequence). Trimming left V 2 bases short and J 6 bases short, with 17 bases between. The CDR3 is 15 amino acids. In DNA, the CDR3 is TGTGCCAGCAGCCAATTGGACAGGAGGGTTGGCGAGCAGTACTTC. Translation: CASSQLDRRVGEQYF.